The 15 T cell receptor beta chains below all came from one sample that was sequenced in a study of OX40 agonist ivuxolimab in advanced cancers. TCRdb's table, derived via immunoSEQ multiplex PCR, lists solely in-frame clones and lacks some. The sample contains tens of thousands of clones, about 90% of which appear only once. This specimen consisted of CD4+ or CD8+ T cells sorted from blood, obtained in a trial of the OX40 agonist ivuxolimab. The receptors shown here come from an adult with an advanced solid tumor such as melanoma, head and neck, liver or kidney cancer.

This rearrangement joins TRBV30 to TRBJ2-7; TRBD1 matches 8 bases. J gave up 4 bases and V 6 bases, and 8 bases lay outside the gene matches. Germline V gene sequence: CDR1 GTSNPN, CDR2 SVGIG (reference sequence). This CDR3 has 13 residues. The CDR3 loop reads CACTGGYLYEQYF. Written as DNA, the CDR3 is TGTGCCTGTACAGGGGGATATTTGTACGAGCAGTACTTC.

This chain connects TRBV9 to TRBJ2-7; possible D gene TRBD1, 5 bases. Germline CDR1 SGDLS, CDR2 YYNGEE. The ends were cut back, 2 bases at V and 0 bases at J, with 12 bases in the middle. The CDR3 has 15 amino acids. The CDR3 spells CASSVGRGSSYEQYV. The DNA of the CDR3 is TGTGCCAGCAGCGTCGGAAGGGGCAGCTCCTACGAGCAGTACGTC.

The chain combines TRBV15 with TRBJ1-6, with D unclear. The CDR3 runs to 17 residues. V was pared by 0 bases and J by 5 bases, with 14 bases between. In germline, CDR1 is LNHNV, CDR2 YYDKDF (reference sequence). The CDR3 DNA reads TGTGCCACCAGCAGAGACCCTACCCTACGGGATAATTCACCCCTCCACTTT. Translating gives CATSRDPTLRDNSPLHF.

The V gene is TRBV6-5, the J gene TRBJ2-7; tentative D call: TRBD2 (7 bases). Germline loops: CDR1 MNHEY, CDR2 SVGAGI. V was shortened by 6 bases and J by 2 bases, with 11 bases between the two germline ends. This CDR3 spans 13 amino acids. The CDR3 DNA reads TGTGCCAGCAGCCAAGGGGGGGCCTACGAGCAGTACGTC. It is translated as CASSQGGAYEQYV.

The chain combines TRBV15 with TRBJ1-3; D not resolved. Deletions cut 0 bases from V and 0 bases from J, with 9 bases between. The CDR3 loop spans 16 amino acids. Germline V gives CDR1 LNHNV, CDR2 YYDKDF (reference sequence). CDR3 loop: CATSRDLALSGNTIYF. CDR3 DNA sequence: TGTGCCACCAGCAGAGATTTGGCACTCTCTGGAAACACCATATATTTT.

CDR3: CARSLFCNRGGTDTQYF. DNA for the CDR3: TGTGCCAGAAGCTTGTTCTGCAACAGGGGAGGCACAGATACGCAGTATTTT. This chain joins TRBV5-3 and TRBJ2-3; 7 positions match TRBD1. TRBV5-3 is noted as an ORF with a role that remains uncertain. The CDR3 covers 17 residues. The ends lost 1 base at V and 1 base at J; junction bases unmatched: 9.

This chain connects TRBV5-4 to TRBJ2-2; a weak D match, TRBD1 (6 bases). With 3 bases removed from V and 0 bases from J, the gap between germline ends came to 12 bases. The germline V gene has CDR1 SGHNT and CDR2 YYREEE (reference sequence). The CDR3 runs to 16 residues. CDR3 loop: CASSSGRGTNTGELFF. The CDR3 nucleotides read TGTGCCAGCAGCTCCGGAAGGGGGACGAACACCGGGGAGCTGTTTTTT. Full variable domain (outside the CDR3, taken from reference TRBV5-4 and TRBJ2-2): ETGVTQSPTHLIKTRGQQVTLRCSSQSGHNTVSWYQQALGQGPQFIFQYYREEENGRGNFPPRFSGLQFPNYSSELNVNALELDDSALYLCASSSGRGTNTGELFFGEGSRLTVL.

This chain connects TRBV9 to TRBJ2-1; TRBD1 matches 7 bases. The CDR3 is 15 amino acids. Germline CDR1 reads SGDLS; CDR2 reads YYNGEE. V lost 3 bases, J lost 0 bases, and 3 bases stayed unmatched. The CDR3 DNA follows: TGTGCCAGCAGCGGACAGGGACGCTCCTACAATGAGCAGTTCTTC. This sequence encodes CASSGQGRSYNEQFF. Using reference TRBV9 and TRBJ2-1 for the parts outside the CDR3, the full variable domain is DSGVTQTPKHLITATGQRVTLRCSPRSGDLSVYWYQQSLDQGLQFLIQYYNGEERAKGNILERFSAQQFPDLHSELNLSSLELGDSALYFCASSGQGRSYNEQFFGPGTRLTVL.

CDR3 protein: CASSLPGHNEQFF. The CDR3 region has the DNA TGTGCCAGCAGCCTCCCGGGGCACAATGAGCAGTTCTTC. The chain uses TRBV11-3 and TRBJ2-1, with D perhaps matching TRBD1 or TRBD2 (5 bases each). This CDR3 region has 13 residues. Trimming stripped 5 bases from V and 5 bases from J, with 10 bases between. The germline V gene has CDR1 SGHNT and CDR2 YENEEA.

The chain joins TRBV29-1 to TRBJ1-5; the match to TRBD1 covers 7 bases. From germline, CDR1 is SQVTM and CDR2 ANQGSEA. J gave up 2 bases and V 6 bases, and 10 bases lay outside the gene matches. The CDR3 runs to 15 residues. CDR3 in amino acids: CSVGEQGSGNQPQHF. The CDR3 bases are TGCAGCGTAGGTGAACAGGGGTCCGGCAATCAGCCCCAGCATTTT.

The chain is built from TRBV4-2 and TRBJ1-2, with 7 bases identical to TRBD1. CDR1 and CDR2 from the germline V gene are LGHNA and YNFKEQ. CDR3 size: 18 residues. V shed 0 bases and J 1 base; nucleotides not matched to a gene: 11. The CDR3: CASSQDQQGGNVNYGYTF. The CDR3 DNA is TGTGCCAGCAGCCAAGATCAGCAGGGGGGTAACGTTAACTATGGCTACACCTTC.

CDR3 bases: TGTGCCAGTAGTATAGGCAGCCTTAACTATGGCTACACCTTC. This encodes CASSIGSLNYGYTF. This sequence joins TRBV19 and TRBJ1-2; D is uncertain. Germline V lookup: CDR1 LNHDA, CDR2 SQIVND (reference sequence). This CDR3 has 14 residues. The V end was cut by 1 base, the J end by 1 base, with 7 bases between.

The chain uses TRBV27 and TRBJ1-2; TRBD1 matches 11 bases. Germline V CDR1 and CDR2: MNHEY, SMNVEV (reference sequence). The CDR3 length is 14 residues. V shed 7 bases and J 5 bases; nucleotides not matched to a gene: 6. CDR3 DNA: TGTGCCAGCACCAAGGGACAGGGGGGATATGGCTACACCTTC. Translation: CASTKGQGGYGYTF.

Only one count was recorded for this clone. Written as DNA, the CDR3 is TGTGCCAGCAGCTCGACATTAAGCACTGAAGCTTTCTTT. Protein product: CASSSTLSTEAFF. The chain is built from TRBV13 and TRBJ1-1; no definite D call. The CDR3 is 13 residues long. V was pared by 4 bases and J by 4 bases, with 10 bases between. CDR1 is PRHDT, CDR2 FYEKMQ, per germline (reference sequence). The whole variable domain, remainder taken from reference TRBV13 and TRBJ1-1, is AAGVIQSPRHLIKEKRETATLKCYPIPRHDTVYWYQQGPGQDPQFLISFYEKMQSDKGSIPDRFSAQQFSDYHSELNMSSLELGDSALYFCASSSTLSTEAFFGQGTRLTVV.

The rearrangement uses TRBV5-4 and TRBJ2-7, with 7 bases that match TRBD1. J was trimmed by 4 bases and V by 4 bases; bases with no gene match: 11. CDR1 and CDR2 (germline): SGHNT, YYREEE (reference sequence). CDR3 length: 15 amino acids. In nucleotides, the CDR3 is TGTGCCAGCAGCCCGAACCGGGACAGAATTTACGAGCAGTACGTC. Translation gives CASSPNRDRIYEQYV.